The 27 T cell receptor beta chains below come from one sample, sequenced in a study of blood T cell repertoires in COVID-19. Libraries were prepared by immunoSEQ multiplex PCR; TCRdb keeps only in-frame clonotypes and omits some of them. The sample has 300,000 to 350,000 clones; nearly 90% are singletons. What was sequenced was PBMCs or T cells enriched from blood (not recorded which). These TCRs come from a woman aged 18-29 years with acute COVID-19.

This clone came up once. The chain is built from TRBV7-9 and TRBJ2-3; D is possibly TRBD1 (6 bases). Trimming pared 8 bases from V and 2 bases from J, leaving 23 bases between. The CDR3 covers 17 residues. From germline, CDR1 is SEHNR and CDR2 FQNEAQ (reference sequence). This CDR3 is CASRGGIATSLTDTQYF. The CDR3 DNA follows: TGTGCCAGCCGAGGGGGAATCGCTACATCCCTCACAGATACGCAGTATTTT.

This clone was recorded once. The chain joins TRBV9 to TRBJ2-1; the match to TRBD2 covers 7 bases. The germline CDR1 and CDR2 sequences are SGDLS and YYNGEE. This CDR3 region has 15 residues. Trimming cost V 2 bases and J 6 bases; bases outside gene matches: 8. The CDR3 nucleotides read TGTGCCAGCAGCGTTTTTGGCGGGAGCCTCAATGAGCAGTTCTTC. This encodes CASSVFGGSLNEQFF.

This clone was seen only once. The genes are TRBV24-1 and TRBJ1-1; 8 bases are a match to TRBD1. The CDR3 spans 15 residues. The V and J ends lost 9 bases and 1 base, in that order; junction bases with no gene match: 9. The germline gives CDR1 KGHDR, CDR2 SFDVKD. CDR3 sequence: CATFGQGKTNTEAFF. The CDR3 bases are TGTGCCACCTTCGGACAGGGAAAAACGAACACTGAAGCTTTCTTT.

This chain uses TRBV7-9 with TRBJ2-1, with 7 bases that match TRBD1. The J segment lost 6 bases and the V segment lost 1 base, leaving 3 bases of the junction unmatched. The CDR3 is 14 residues long. Germline CDR1 reads SEHNR; CDR2 reads FQNEAQ (reference sequence). CDR3 nucleotides: TGTGCCAGCAGCTTAGGAGACAGGGTCAATGAGCAGTTCTTC. Its protein product is CASSLGDRVNEQFF.

The J gene is TRBJ1-1, the V gene TRBV28; D is undetermined. Germline V gene data show CDR1 as MDHEN and CDR2 as SYDVKM. Trimming removed 3 bases from V and 4 bases from J, with 12 bases in between. The CDR3 sequence is 14 residues long. CDR3 DNA: TGTGCCAGCAGTTTTCCAACAGTTGCCACTGAAGCTTTCTTT. It translates to CASSFPTVATEAFF. The full variable domain, with the rest looked up from reference TRBV28 and TRBJ1-1, is DVKVTQSSRYLVKRTGEKVFLECVQDMDHENMFWYRQDPGLGLRLIYFSYDVKMKEKGDIPEGYSVSREKKERFSLILESASTNQTSMYLCASSFPTVATEAFFGQGTRLTVV.

This sequence joins TRBV19 and TRBJ1-3, with D possibly being TRBD1 (5 bases). The CDR3 is made up of 16 amino acids. Per the germline V gene, CDR1 is LNHDA and CDR2 is SQIVND (reference sequence). Trimming pared 7 bases from V and 0 bases from J, leaving 16 bases between. CDR3 DNA: TGTGCCAGTAACCGCGGCGCGGGGCTCTCTGGAAACACCATATATTTT. It codes for CASNRGAGLSGNTIYF. Looking up the rest from reference TRBV19 and TRBJ1-3 gives the full variable domain: DGGITQSPKYLFRKEGQNVTLSCEQNLNHDAMYWYRQDPGQGLRLIYYSQIVNDFQKGDIAEGYSVSREKKESFPLTVTSAQKNPTAFYLCASNRGAGLSGNTIYFGEGSWLTVV.

V gene TRBV7-9 combines with J gene TRBJ2-3, with D maybe TRBD2 (5 bases). Trimming shortened V by 0 bases and J by 4 bases, and 11 bases separated the two germline ends. The CDR3 is made up of 15 amino acids. Germline V lookup: CDR1 SEHNR, CDR2 FQNEAQ (reference sequence). CDR3 residues: CASSLADELADTQYF. The CDR3 region has the DNA TGTGCCAGCAGCTTAGCGGATGAACTAGCAGATACGCAGTATTTT. Based on the CDR3 plus reference TRBV7-9 and TRBJ2-3, the full variable domain is DTGVSQNPRHKITKRGQNVTFRCDPISEHNRLYWYRQTLGQGPEFLTYFQNEAQLEKSRLLSDRFSAERPKGSFSTLEIQRTEQGDSAMYLCASSLADELADTQYFGPGTRLTVL.

This clone was observed a single time. The J gene is TRBJ2-2, the V gene TRBV29-1; possible D gene TRBD1, 6 bases. CDR1 and CDR2 (germline): SQVTM, ANQGSEA. This CDR3 spans 12 amino acids. V dropped 6 bases and J dropped 7 bases, with 12 bases sitting between them. CDR3 nucleotide sequence: TGCAGCGTCCTTTTAGGGGGCGGGGAGCTGTTTTTT. It encodes CSVLLGGGELFF.

The chain employs TRBV9 and TRBJ2-1, with D perhaps matching TRBD1 (7 bases). CDR3 length: 15 amino acids. CDR1 is SGDLS, CDR2 YYNGEE, per germline. V was shortened by 6 bases and J by 0 bases, with 13 bases between the two germline ends. This chain's CDR3 is CASTQGGSSYNEQFF. The CDR3 DNA reads as TGTGCCAGCACGCAGGGGGGAAGCTCCTACAATGAGCAGTTCTTC.

The chain employs TRBV13 and TRBJ2-3; tentative D call: TRBD2 (5 bases). The V gene's germline CDR1 is PRHDT and CDR2 FYEKMQ (reference sequence). The CDR3 length is 15 residues. V lost 2 bases, J lost 1 base, and 10 bases lay in between. CDR3 sequence reads: CASSLLDSRTDTQYF. The CDR3 DNA reads TGTGCCAGCAGCTTACTGGACTCCCGCACAGATACGCAGTATTTT.

The rearrangement uses TRBV28 and TRBJ1-5; possibly TRBD1 for D (5 bases). The CDR3 contains 13 residues. Trimming took 5 bases from V and 0 from J, leaving 5 bases between them. Germline V lookup: CDR1 MDHEN, CDR2 SYDVKM. The CDR3 here is CASSQGSNQPQHF. The CDR3 DNA follows: TGTGCCAGCAGTCAGGGTAGCAATCAGCCCCAGCATTTT.

The V and J genes are TRBV7-9 and TRBJ2-2; D might be TRBD2 (6 bases). The V end lost 10 bases, the J end lost 4 bases, and 19 bases lay between the germline ends. CDR1 and CDR2 from the germline V gene are SEHNR and FQNEAQ (reference sequence). The CDR3 loop spans 15 amino acids. In DNA form, the CDR3 reads TGTGCCAATGATTCCTTGGTGGGGGGCACCGGGGAGCTGTTTTTT. Translating it yields CANDSLVGGTGELFF.

The rearrangement links TRBV5-8 to TRBJ1-5; 7 bases are a match to TRBD1. This CDR3 contains 16 residues. J gave up 5 bases and V 3 bases, and 11 bases lay outside the gene matches. CDR1 and CDR2 (germline): SGHTS, YDEGEE. CDR3 DNA: TGTGCCAGCAGCTGGCTGGGGCAGGGGGTCGATCAGCCCCAGCATTTT. Translated: CASSWLGQGVDQPQHF.

The chain links TRBV5-1 to TRBJ2-1, with 10 bases aligning to TRBD2. Looked up from germline, CDR1 is SGHRS and CDR2 is YFSETQ. V shed 0 bases, J shed 4 bases, and the junction held 4 bases outside the gene matches. The CDR3 contains 16 residues. The CDR3, as DNA: TGCGCCAGCAGCTTGGAGCCTAGCGGGGGTTACAATGAGCAGTTCTTC. Protein product: CASSLEPSGGYNEQFF. Full variable domain (missing parts from reference TRBV5-1 and TRBJ2-1): KAGVTQTPRYLIKTRGQQVTLSCSPISGHRSVSWYQQTPGQGLQFLFEYFSETQRNKGNFPGRFSGRQFSNSRSEMNVSTLELGDSALYLCASSLEPSGGYNEQFFGPGTRLTVL.

The J gene is TRBJ2-3, the V gene TRBV28, with 11 nucleotides matching TRBD2. The CDR3 spans 15 residues. J lost 10 bases, V lost 2 bases, and 8 bases had no gene match. The germline CDR1 and CDR2 sequences are MDHEN and SYDVKM. CDR3 sequence: CASSLQLAGARAQYF. CDR3 nucleotide sequence: TGTGCCAGCAGTTTACAACTAGCGGGGGCGCGAGCGCAGTATTTT.

The chain uses TRBV5-1 and TRBJ2-1, with 7 bases that match TRBD2. Trimming took 5 bases from V and 8 from J; bases not matched to a gene: 10. This CDR3 comprises 14 residues. The germline gives CDR1 SGHRS, CDR2 YFSETQ. CDR3 coding DNA: TGCGCCAGCAGGGCTGTAAGCGGGGCGGATGAGCAGTTCTTC. Its translation is CASRAVSGADEQFF.

The chain joins TRBV7-3 to TRBJ2-1, with 10 bases identical to TRBD1. Trimming at V came to 0 bases and at J to 6 bases, leaving 2 bases not matched to a gene. This CDR3 is 15 amino acids long. CDR1 and CDR2 from the germline V gene are SGHTA and FQGTGA. The CDR3 DNA sequence: TGTGCCAGCAGCTTAACCGGGACAGGGGCCAATGAGCAGTTCTTC. Translated, it gives CASSLTGTGANEQFF.

This clone was counted a few times. The chain employs TRBV19 and TRBJ1-5, with D possibly TRBD1 on 5 matching bases. Trimming took off 5 bases at V and 9 bases at J, with 14 bases between the two ends. The CDR3 is 13 residues long. Germline values: CDR1 LNHDA, CDR2 SQIVND (reference sequence). The DNA of the CDR3 is TGTGCCAGTAGTTCAAGGCGGGGGTCGCCCCAGCATTTT. Translating it yields CASSSRRGSPQHF.

The chain links TRBV28 to TRBJ2-7; 7 nucleotides line up with TRBD2. After removal of 4 bases from V and 6 bases from J, the junction contained 12 bases not matched to a gene. Germline CDR1 reads MDHEN; CDR2 reads SYDVKM. The CDR3 spans 15 residues. The CDR3 nucleotides are TGTGCCAGCAGTTCCAGCGGGGTCCCCCCCGGCGAGCAGTACTTC. Protein sequence: CASSSSGVPPGEQYF.

V gene TRBV2 combines with J gene TRBJ2-1, with TRBD2 matching 11 bases. The CDR3 extends over 15 amino acids. V trimming: 8 bases; J trimming: 8 bases; junction bases outside the gene matches: 11. Germline-derived CDR1 and CDR2 are SNHLY and FYNNEI. Written as DNA, the CDR3 is TGTGCCAGCTTCCTACTAGCGGGAGAGATCGATGAGCAGTTCTTC. Amino acids: CASFLLAGEIDEQFF. The whole variable domain, filled in from reference TRBV2 and TRBJ2-1, reads EPEVTQTPSHQVTQMGQEVILRCVPISNHLYFYWYRQILGQKVEFLVSFYNNEISEKSEIFDDQFSVERPDGSNFTLKIRSTKLEDSAMYFCASFLLAGEIDEQFFGPGTRLTVL.

This chain connects TRBV7-9 to TRBJ2-7, with D maybe TRBD1 (6 bases). CDR1 is SEHNR, CDR2 FQNEAQ, per germline (reference sequence). V lost 5 bases, J lost 2 bases, and 13 bases lay in between. This CDR3 spans 14 amino acids. This CDR3 reads CASSTDRLTYEQYF. The CDR3 coding sequence is TGTGCCAGCAGCACAGACAGGCTTACCTACGAGCAGTACTTC.

The chain couples TRBV27 to TRBJ2-7; TRBD1 agrees at 8 bases. The CDR3 spans 15 residues. V trimming: 6 bases; J trimming: 1 base; junction bases outside the gene matches: 8. CDR1 MNHEY and CDR2 SMNVEV come from the germline V gene (reference sequence). This CDR3 reads CASSLDRGWSYEQYF. The CDR3 DNA follows: TGTGCCAGCAGCCTTGACAGGGGATGGTCCTACGAGCAGTACTTC.

The genes are TRBV6-1 and TRBJ2-7; TRBD2 agrees at 9 bases. The V gene's germline CDR1 is MNHNS and CDR2 SASEGT. The CDR3 is 18 residues long. V shed 4 bases, J shed 1 base, and the junction held 14 bases outside the gene matches. This chain's CDR3 is CASSGGRDLAGISYEQYF. CDR3 nucleotides: TGTGCCAGCAGTGGGGGCAGGGATCTAGCGGGGATATCCTACGAGCAGTACTTC.

This chain uses TRBV7-9 with TRBJ2-6; tentative D call: TRBD2 (5 bases). Germline CDR1 reads SEHNR; CDR2 reads FQNEAQ (reference sequence). There are 17 residues in the CDR3. The germline V and J ends were trimmed by 3 bases and 2 bases, with 14 bases remaining between them. The CDR3 spells CASSFKWERTGANVLTF. Written as DNA, the CDR3 is TGTGCCAGCAGCTTTAAGTGGGAGAGGACTGGGGCCAACGTCCTGACTTTC.

The chain carries TRBV29-1 and TRBJ1-5; D is possibly TRBD1 (5 bases). This CDR3 contains 14 residues. V was trimmed by 4 bases and J by 2 bases, leaving 12 bases between them. Germline V lookup: CDR1 SQVTM, CDR2 ANQGSEA. The CDR3 DNA reads TGCAGCGTTGCTTCCCAGGGTGGCAATCAGCCCCAGCATTTT. It is translated as CSVASQGGNQPQHF.

This chain links TRBV7-9 with TRBJ1-2; D is ambiguous. Germline CDR1 reads SEHNR; CDR2 reads FQNEAQ (reference sequence). V was cut by 5 bases and J by 6 bases, with 25 bases left in between. The CDR3 totals 17 residues. CDR3 coding DNA: TGTGCCAGCAGCCCACTTTTCTATGACTTAACTACGAATGGCTACACCTTC. Translation gives CASSPLFYDLTTNGYTF.

The chain has TRBV7-9 and TRBJ2-7, with D possibly TRBD1 on 6 matching bases. The V and J ends lost 5 bases and 0 bases respectively, with 23 bases between them. The CDR3 is 18 residues long. CDR1 and CDR2 (germline): SEHNR, FQNEAQ (reference sequence). CDR3 residues: CASSPDRGTLKASYEQYF. The CDR3 bases are TGTGCCAGCAGCCCCGACCGTGGGACATTGAAAGCCTCCTACGAGCAGTACTTC.